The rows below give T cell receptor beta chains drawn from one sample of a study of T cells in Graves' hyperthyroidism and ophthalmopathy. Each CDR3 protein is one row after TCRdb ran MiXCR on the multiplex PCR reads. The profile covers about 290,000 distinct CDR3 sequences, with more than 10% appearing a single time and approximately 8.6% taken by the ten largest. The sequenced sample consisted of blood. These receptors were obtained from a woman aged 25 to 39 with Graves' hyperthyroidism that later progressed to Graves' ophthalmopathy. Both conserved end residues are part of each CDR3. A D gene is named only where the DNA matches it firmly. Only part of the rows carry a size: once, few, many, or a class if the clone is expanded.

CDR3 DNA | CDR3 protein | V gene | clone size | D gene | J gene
TGCGCCAGCAGCACCCTGGGACTAGCGGTTTACAATGAGCAGTTCTTC | CASSTLGLAVYNEQFF | TRBV5-1 | many | TRBD2 | TRBJ2-1
TGCGCCAGCAGCCCGGGAGGGACTAGCGGTGGATGGGCGCAGTATTTT | CASSPGGTSGGWAQYF | TRBV5-1 | few | TRBD2 | TRBJ2-3
TGTGCCAGCAGCTTGAGCCTAGCGGGGGAATACGAGCAGTACTTC | CASSLSLAGEYEQYF | TRBV5-6 | many | TRBD2 | TRBJ2-7
TGTGCCAGCAAGGACGGGACGGCCGGGGAGCTGTTTTTT | CASKDGTAGELFF | TRBV5-8 | many | . | TRBJ2-2
TGTGCCAGCAGCCCTTTGCTTGCTAGCGGGACCAGGGACGAGCAGTACTTC | CASSPLLASGTRDEQYF | TRBV3-2 | few | . | TRBJ2-7
TGTGCCAGCAGCTTGCTTGGTCTCGCGGGCGGCACTAATGAAAAACTGTTTTTT | CASSLLGLAGGTNEKLFF | TRBV5-8 | few | . | TRBJ1-4
TGCGCCAGCAGCGTATACACCGGGACAAAAAGCACAGATACGCAGTATTTT | CASSVYTGTKSTDTQYF | TRBV4-1 | few | . | TRBJ2-3
TGTGCCAGCAGCTTAGATCTAACGACGCCCTATGGCTACACCTTC | CASSLDLTTPYGYTF | TRBV7-9 | many | . | TRBJ1-2
TGTGCCAGCAGTTCTAGACCAGGGCTAGCCAAAAACATTCAGTACTTC | CASSSRPGLAKNIQYF | TRBV12-3/TRBV12-4 | many | . | TRBJ2-4
TGTGCCAGCAGCGGACAGTATAGCAATCAGCCCCAGCATTTT | CASSGQYSNQPQHF | TRBV2 | many | . | TRBJ1-5
TGTGCCAGCAGTGAAGAGGGGACGAGTCTCGGAGCCTACGAGCAGTACTTC | CASSEEGTSLGAYEQYF | TRBV2 | many | . | TRBJ2-7
TGTGCCAGCAGCCGACAGGAGGTAAATGAGCAGTTCTTC | CASSRQEVNEQFF | TRBV3-1 | many | . | TRBJ2-1
TGTGCCAGCAGCCCCCACGAGACTAGCGCGTCAGATACGCAGTATTTT | CASSPHETSASDTQYF | TRBV7-8 | many | TRBD2 | TRBJ2-3
TGTGCCAGCAGTTTATCGAAGGGGACAGAAGAGTACTTC | CASSLSKGTEEYF | TRBV27 | many | TRBD1 | TRBJ2-5
TGTGCCAGTAGGAAGGGGGCCGGGACTGAAGCTTTCTTT | CASRKGAGTEAFF | TRBV19 | few | TRBD1 | TRBJ1-1
TGCGCCAGCAGCCAAGTTGGGGACACCGGGGAGCTGTTTTTT | CASSQVGDTGELFF | TRBV4-1 | many | . | TRBJ2-2
TGTGCCAGCAGCCTAAAGACGACTAGAGGCTACGAGCAGTACTTC | CASSLKTTRGYEQYF | TRBV27 | many | . | TRBJ2-7
TGTGCCACCAGCAGAGGGCAGGGAGGAGAGACCCAGTACTTC | CATSRGQGGETQYF | TRBV15 | many | . | TRBJ2-5
TGCAGTGCTAGAGATTTGGAGCGGGAGGGTTGGGGGACCTACAATGAGCAGTTCTTC | CSARDLEREGWGTYNEQFF | TRBV20-1 | . | TRBD2 | TRBJ2-1
TGTGCCAGCAGCTGGGAAAGTATTGGGAACACTGAAGCTTTCTTT | CASSWESIGNTEAFF | TRBV6-1 | few | . | TRBJ1-1
TGCAGCCTGAAACCCCGGTATGTAGGTAGTGAGCAGTTCTTC | CSLKPRYVGSEQFF | TRBV20-1 | . | . | TRBJ2-1
TGTGCCAGTACCCAGAGTTTATCCGGGGAGCTGTTTTTT | CASTQSLSGELFF | TRBV2 | many | . | TRBJ2-2
TGTGCCAGCGGTGAAGCTTTCTTT | CASGEAFF | TRBV19 | . | . | TRBJ1-1
TGTGCCAGCAGCCCAAACCCGTTCACCGGGGAGCTGTTTTTT | CASSPNPFTGELFF | TRBV7-9 | few | . | TRBJ2-2
TGCGCCAGCAGTAGCGGGAGCCCAGATACGCAGTATTTT | CASSSGSPDTQYF | TRBV5-1 | many | TRBD2 | TRBJ2-3
TGTGCCAGCAGTGCGCGGGGGGTCTGGGACGAGCAGTACTTC | CASSARGVWDEQYF | TRBV6-1 | many | TRBD2 | TRBJ2-7
TGTGCCATCAGTGACAGGGTCGCAGAGACCCAGTACTTC | CAISDRVAETQYF | TRBV10-3 | many | . | TRBJ2-5
TGTGCCAGCAGCTTAGGACAGTTAAGCAATCAGCCCCAGCATTTT | CASSLGQLSNQPQHF | TRBV7-2 | many | . | TRBJ1-5
TGCGCCAGCAGCTTGGAGGTTTTGAACACCGGGGAGCTGTTTTTT | CASSLEVLNTGELFF | TRBV5-1 | many | . | TRBJ2-2
TGTGCCAGCTCACCACAACAGGGAAGACAGCCCCAGCATTTT | CASSPQQGRQPQHF | TRBV18 | many | . | TRBJ1-5
TGTGCCAGCACTAGGGATGCCAAAAACATTCAGTACTTC | CASTRDAKNIQYF | TRBV12-3/TRBV12-4 | many | . | TRBJ2-4
TGTGCCAGCACGATAGCGGGAATCAATTACGAGCAGTACTTC | CASTIAGINYEQYF | TRBV5-6 | many | TRBD2 | TRBJ2-7
TGTGCCAGCCGAGGGGGCGATAATGGCTACACCTTC | CASRGGDNGYTF | TRBV27 | many | TRBD1 | TRBJ1-2
TGTGCCAGCAGCTCGGTGGGGGGGGAGTACCAAGAGACCCAGTACTTC | CASSSVGGEYQETQYF | TRBV5-6 | many | TRBD2 | TRBJ2-5
TGTGCCAGCAGTTTAGGGCTTACAGGGCGGTTCTTC | CASSLGLTGRFF | TRBV28 | . | . | TRBJ2-1
TGTGCCAGCAGTTTATGGGGTAACGAGCAGTACTTC | CASSLWGNEQYF | TRBV28 | many | . | TRBJ2-7
TGTGCCAGCACCGACCGACGTCCGGAGTCTAACTATGGCTACACCTTC | CASTDRRPESNYGYTF | TRBV28 | many | . | TRBJ1-2
TGTGCCAGCAGTTCCCGTCCCGGGGAGCTGTTTTTT | CASSSRPGELFF | TRBV27 | few | . | TRBJ2-2
TGTTCCAGCAGCCAATTTCTTAGCGGACAAGGCTCCTACGAGCAGTACTTC | CSSSQFLSGQGSYEQYF | TRBV16 | . | . | TRBJ2-7
TGTGCCAGTAGCCAACAGGGTTCCTACGAGCAGTACTTC | CASSQQGSYEQYF | TRBV19 | . | . | TRBJ2-7
TGCAGCGGCCAGGAGGACAGTTCCTACGAGCAGTACTTC | CSGQEDSSYEQYF | TRBV29-1 | many | . | TRBJ2-7
TGTGCCAGCAGTTTATGGGGTGATAGGGTGGACGAGCAGTACTTC | CASSLWGDRVDEQYF | TRBV27 | many | . | TRBJ2-7
TGCGCCAGCAGCCAAGACCCTCTCGGGTCTAGCGGGAGTTTCTATGAGCAGTTCTTC | CASSQDPLGSSGSFYEQFF | TRBV4-1 | . | TRBD2 | TRBJ2-1
TGTGCCAGCAGCTCTTGGGGGGACAGCTCTGGGGCCAACGTCCTGACTTTC | CASSSWGDSSGANVLTF | TRBV7-2 | . | . | TRBJ2-6
TGTGCCAGCAGGTATGGGGGTACATACGAGCAGTACTTC | CASRYGGTYEQYF | TRBV5-5 | . | . | TRBJ2-7
TGTGCCATCAGTGAGTCTTGGAGACTAGCGGGAGAATCCTACAATGAGCAGTTCTTC | CAISESWRLAGESYNEQFF | TRBV10-3 | . | TRBD2 | TRBJ2-1
TGCAGCGTCAAAAAACTGGGTGACGGCCAAGCTTTCTTT | CSVKKLGDGQAFF | TRBV29-1 | many | . | TRBJ1-1
TGTGCCACGTCGGGACGGACTGCGGACGAGCAGTACTTC | CATSGRTADEQYF | TRBV10-3 | many | . | TRBJ2-7
TGTGCCAGCAGTTTATATCCAGCGGGAGGGCCAGGCGGCTCCTACGAGCAGTACTTC | CASSLYPAGGPGGSYEQYF | TRBV27 | many | TRBD2 | TRBJ2-7
TGTGCCAGCAGACCTCCGCTAGCGGGCGGTGAGCAGTTCTTC | CASRPPLAGGEQFF | TRBV6-2/TRBV6-3 | many | TRBD2 | TRBJ2-1
TGTGCCAGCAGCCAAGTGTCCGATAGCTACGAGCAGTACTTC | CASSQVSDSYEQYF | TRBV4-2 | . | . | TRBJ2-7
TGCGCCAGCAGCCAGGACAGGGCCCTTATGAACACTGAAGCTTTCTTT | CASSQDRALMNTEAFF | TRBV5-1 | many | TRBD1 | TRBJ1-1
TGTGCCAGCAGCTTAGGGCTAGGGGCCTACAATGAGCAGTTCTTC | CASSLGLGAYNEQFF | TRBV11-2 | many | . | TRBJ2-1
TGTGCCAGCAGCATCACCTACAGCGGCTGGTCCTACGAGCAGTACTTC | CASSITYSGWSYEQYF | TRBV11-1 | . | . | TRBJ2-7
TGTGCCAGCAGCGTAGTAGGGCAGGGAACAGATACGCAGTATTTT | CASSVVGQGTDTQYF | TRBV9 | many | . | TRBJ2-3
TGTGCCTGGAGTGGGGACGGCGCCTACGAGCAGTACTTC | CAWSGDGAYEQYF | TRBV30 | many | . | TRBJ2-7
TGCAGCGTTGGGGAGGGACTGAACACTGAAGCTTTCTTT | CSVGEGLNTEAFF | TRBV29-1 | many | . | TRBJ1-1
TGTGCCAGCAGCCCTCCGGCTGGCAGCCCTAACACCGGGGAGCTGTTTTTT | CASSPPAGSPNTGELFF | TRBV12-3/TRBV12-4 | many | . | TRBJ2-2
TGTGCCAGTAGTATGGAAGGACTAGGGATTTACGAGCAGTACTTC | CASSMEGLGIYEQYF | TRBV19 | . | TRBD2 | TRBJ2-7
TGCGCCAGCAGCTTGGAGGGACAGGGCGACTATGGCTACACCTTC | CASSLEGQGDYGYTF | TRBV5-1 | many | TRBD1 | TRBJ1-2